This T cell receptor beta chain was sequenced in a study of blood T cell repertoires in COVID-19. The wider study: T cells, B-cell-depleted T cells, or PBMCs provided the cDNA or gDNA that served as material.

Cohort assignment relied on participant-reported clinical history. Looked up from germline, CDR1 is ENHRY and CDR2 is SYGVKD. V was clipped by 10 bases and J by 5 bases; unmatched bases: 8. The CDR3 consists of 14 residues. Libraries were prepared by immunoSEQ multiplex PCR; TCRdb keeps only in-frame clonotypes and omits some of them. The sample records 200,000 to 300,000 clones, around 90% being singletons. The TCR sequence derives from a man aged 45 to 65 who had been exposed to COVID-19. The V gene is TRBV10-3, the J gene TRBJ1-4, with 9 bases aligning to TRBD1. Sequencing was performed on PBMCs or T cells enriched from blood (not recorded which). This CDR3 is CATKPTGGNEKLFF. In nucleotides, the CDR3 is TGTGCCACCAAACCGACAGGGGGGAATGAAAAACTGTTTTTT.